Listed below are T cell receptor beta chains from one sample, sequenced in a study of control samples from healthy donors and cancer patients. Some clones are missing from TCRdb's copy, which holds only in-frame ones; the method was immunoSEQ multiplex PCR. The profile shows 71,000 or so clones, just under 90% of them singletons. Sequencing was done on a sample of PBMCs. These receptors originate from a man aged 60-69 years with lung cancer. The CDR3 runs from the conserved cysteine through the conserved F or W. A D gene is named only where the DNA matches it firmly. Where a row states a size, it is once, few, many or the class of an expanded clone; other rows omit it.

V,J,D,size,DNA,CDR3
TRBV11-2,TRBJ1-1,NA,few,TGTGCCAGCAGCTTAGTGTTGGGCACTGGGAACACTGAAGCTTTCTTT,CASSLVLGTGNTEAFF
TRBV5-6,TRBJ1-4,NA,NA,TGTGCCAGCAGCTTGCCCAGGGACGGCGAAAAACTGTTTTTT,CASSLPRDGEKLFF
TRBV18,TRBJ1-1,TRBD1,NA,TGTGCCAGCTCACCAGGACAGGGCTTAAGTGAAGCTTTCTTT,CASSPGQGLSEAFF
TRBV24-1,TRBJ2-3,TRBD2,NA,TGTGCCACCAGACAGGACAGCCTAGCGGGGGACACAGATACGCAGTATTTT,CATRQDSLAGDTDTQYF
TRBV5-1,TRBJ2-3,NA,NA,TGCGCCAGCAGTAGGCAGAGCACAGATACGCAGTATTTT,CASSRQSTDTQYF
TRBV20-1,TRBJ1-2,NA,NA,TGCAGTGCTTTGACATATGGCTACACCTTC,CSALTYGYTF
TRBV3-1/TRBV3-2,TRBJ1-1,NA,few,TGTGCCAGCAGCCAAGGGCCCACGACTGAAGCTTTCTTT,CASSQGPTTEAFF
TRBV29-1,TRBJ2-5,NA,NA,TGCAGCGTTGAGGTGGAAGGGAGGGAGACCCAGTACTTC,CSVEVEGRETQYF
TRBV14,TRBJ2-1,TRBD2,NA,TGTGCCAGCAGCCCTGGACTAGCGGGGGGTCACTACAATGAGCAGTTCTTC,CASSPGLAGGHYNEQFF
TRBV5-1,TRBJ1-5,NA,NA,TGCGCCAGCAGCTTGGGGACTGCAGGCAATCAGCCCCAGCATTTT,CASSLGTAGNQPQHF
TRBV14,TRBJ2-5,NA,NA,TGTGCCAGCAGCCATAGTTCGACCCAGTACTTC,CASSHSSTQYF
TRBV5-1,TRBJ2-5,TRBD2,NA,TGCGCCAGCAGCTTGGGGGCGGGGGGAGCCCAAGAGACCCAGTACTTC,CASSLGAGGAQETQYF
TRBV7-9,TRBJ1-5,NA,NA,TGTGCCAGCAGCTTAGACAGTCCCAATCAGCCCCAGCATTTT,CASSLDSPNQPQHF
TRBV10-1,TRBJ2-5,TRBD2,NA,TGCGCCAGAACCCACGGAGCGGGGGGAAGAGACCAGTACTTC,CARTHGAGGRDQYF
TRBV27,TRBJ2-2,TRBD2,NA,TGTGCCACCAGTTCAGAACAGCGGGGGGGCCGGACCGGGGAGCTGTTTTTT,CATSSEQRGGRTGELFF
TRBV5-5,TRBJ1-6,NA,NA,TGTGCCAGCAGCTTGAGGGCGCCCGGTAATTCACCCCTCCACTTT,CASSLRAPGNSPLHF
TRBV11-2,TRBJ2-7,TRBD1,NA,TGTGCCAGCAGCTTAGACGGTGGGACAGGGTTTAGTGCGCAGTACTTC,CASSLDGGTGFSAQYF
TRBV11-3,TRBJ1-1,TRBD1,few,TGTGCCAGCAGCTTGGGACAGGGATGGGACACTGAAGCTTTCTTT,CASSLGQGWDTEAFF
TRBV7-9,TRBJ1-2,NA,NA,TGTGCCAGCAGCTCTACTGCCAACCGGGGGGCGCAGAACTATGGCTACACCTTC,CASSSTANRGAQNYGYTF
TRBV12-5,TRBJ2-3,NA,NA,TGTGCTAGTGGTCCATCCACGACAATTCCTAGCACAGATACGCAGTATTTT,CASGPSTTIPSTDTQYF
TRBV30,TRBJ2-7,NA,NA,TGTGCCTGGAGGGAAGGGACGGCTCCTAACGAGCAGTACTTC,CAWREGTAPNEQYF
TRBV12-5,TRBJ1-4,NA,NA,TGTGCTAGTGGCTACTCGCCTGATGGTGGCCGACAGCCTGGCTTAAAACTGTTTTTT,CASGYSPDGGRQPGLKLFF
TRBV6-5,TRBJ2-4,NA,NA,TGTGCGCTAGCCAAAAACATTCAGTACTTC,CALAKNIQYF
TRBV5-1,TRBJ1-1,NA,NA,TGCGCCAGCAGCGGTATACAGGGAAACACTGAAGCTTTCTTT,CASSGIQGNTEAFF
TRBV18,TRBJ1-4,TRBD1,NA,TGTGCCAGCTCAAGAGACAGGGGAGATAATGAAAAACTGTTTTTT,CASSRDRGDNEKLFF
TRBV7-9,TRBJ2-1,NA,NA,TGTGCCAGCAGCGAGGGGGATAGCGCCTACAATGAGCAGTTCTTC,CASSEGDSAYNEQFF
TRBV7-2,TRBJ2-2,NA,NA,TGTGCCAGCAGCTTAGTCCCCCAGAACACCGGGGAGCTGTTTTTT,CASSLVPQNTGELFF